The 21 T cell receptor beta chains below come from one sample, sequenced in a study of response to subunit inactivated influenza vaccine. TCRdb re-analysed the RT-PCR reads in MiXCR, keeping a single row per CDR3 protein. The sample shows about 650,000 distinct CDR3 sequences, 15% to 19% of them seen only once. Sample: PBMCs from blood, taken 11 to 12 days after vaccination. Receptors were obtained from a man aged 45-65 years who received an inactivated influenza vaccine.

The gene calls are TRBV11-2 and TRBJ1-1; D is undetermined. V lost 5 bases and J lost 0, with 19 bases in between. CDR3 length: 17 amino acids. Germline CDR1 reads SGHAT; CDR2 reads FQNNGV. The CDR3 nucleotides are TGTGCCAGCAGCAAGCGTACCCCTGGACGGCTGAACACTGAAGCTTTCTTT. This gives the protein CASSKRTPGRLNTEAFF.

This CDR3 is CASFGPVGGRIPYNEQFF. The CDR3 coding sequence is TGTGCCAGTTTCGGGCCTGTCGGCGGGAGGATACCCTACAATGAGCAGTTCTTC. The gene calls are TRBV12-3 or TRBV12-4 and TRBJ2-1; 8 nucleotides agree with TRBD2. Unmatched junction bases numbered 18, after V lost 9 bases and J lost 2 bases. CDR3 length: 18 amino acids.

The chain is built from TRBV5-1 and TRBJ2-3; D call uncertain. The CDR3 has 15 residues. Germline CDR1 and CDR2: SGHRS and YFSETQ. V was pared by 2 bases and J by 2 bases, with 12 bases between. The CDR3 is CASSLLLNPTDTQYF. The DNA of the CDR3 is TGCGCCAGCAGCTTACTCCTCAATCCCACAGATACGCAGTATTTT.

The chain links TRBV7-2 to TRBJ2-1; 8 bases are a match to TRBD1. This CDR3 has 15 residues. Losses at the gene ends were 2 bases for V and 9 bases for J; bases not matched to a gene: 9. Germline-derived CDR1 and CDR2 are SGHTA and FQGNSA. The CDR3 DNA is TGTGCCAGCAGCTTATCTCAGGGGGCGGTGGGTGAGCAGTTCTTC. This sequence encodes CASSLSQGAVGEQFF.

This sequence joins TRBV25-1 and TRBJ1-1; the D is unclear. Germline lookup yields CDR1 MGHDK and CDR2 SYGVNS. The CDR3 covers 13 residues. Trimming left V 4 bases short and J 1 base short, with 7 bases between. The CDR3 is CASSGAGNTEAFF. For the CDR3, the DNA is TGTGCCAGCAGTGGGGCGGGGAACACTGAAGCTTTCTTT.

This clonotype was seen more than once but under ten times. The CDR3 DNA reads as TGCGCCAGCAGGGATGGAGGGGTTGGAGACACTGAAGCTTTCTTT. The encoded protein is CASRDGGVGDTEAFF. J is TRBJ1-1 and V is TRBV5-1; the D gene is possibly TRBD1 (5 bases). V was clipped by 5 bases and J by 3 bases, with 17 bases between them. The length of the CDR3 is 15 residues. Germline V CDR1 and CDR2: SGHRS, YFSETQ.

This clonotype was seen more than once but under ten times. The rearrangement uses TRBV5-1 and TRBJ1-1; D uncertain. Germline V lookup: CDR1 SGHRS, CDR2 YFSETQ. The CDR3 spans 14 residues. Trimming cost V 4 bases and J 5 bases, with 15 bases left between them. The CDR3, as DNA: TGCGCCAGCAGCCTCTCAGCTTCGGAAACTGAAGCTTTCTTT. Translating gives CASSLSASETEAFF.

The chain uses TRBV29-1 and TRBJ1-2; D not resolved. V was clipped by 8 bases and J by 0 bases, with 10 bases between them. From germline, CDR1 is SQVTM and CDR2 ANQGSEA. CDR3 size: 12 residues. CDR3 loop: CSITGSNYGYTF. The DNA for the CDR3 is TGCAGCATCACGGGATCTAACTATGGCTACACCTTC.

This clonotype has a count of ten or more. The DNA for the CDR3 is TGTGCCAGCAGCCACGGCCCAGGCACGGACACTGAAGCTTTCTTT. As protein: CASSHGPGTDTEAFF. This rearrangement joins TRBV3-1 to TRBJ1-1; D remains unclear. Germline V CDR1 and CDR2: LGHDT, YNNKEL (reference sequence). The CDR3 is 15 amino acids. Between the trimmed V and J ends, which lost 3 bases and 3 bases, there was a span of 14 bases.

Only a few counts were recorded for this clonotype. The V gene is TRBV6-1, the J gene TRBJ2-3; 12 bases map to TRBD2. The CDR3 covers 16 residues. Losses at the gene ends were 6 bases for V and 4 bases for J; bases not matched to a gene: 8. Looked up from germline, CDR1 is MNHNS and CDR2 is SASEGT. The DNA for the CDR3 is TGTGCCAGCAGCGGACTAGCGGGGATGGTCCCAGATACGCAGTATTTT. Protein product: CASSGLAGMVPDTQYF.

In this sample, this clonotype turned up many times. The rearrangement links TRBV12-3 or TRBV12-4 to TRBJ1-5; a weak D match, TRBD1 (5 bases). V was clipped by 4 bases and J by 15 bases, with 13 bases between them. The CDR3 spans 11 residues. The CDR3 nucleotides read TGTGCCAGCAGTTACGGGCGGGACCCGCATTTT. Amino acid sequence: CASSYGRDPHF.

J is TRBJ1-6 and V is TRBV13, with a possible D match to TRBD1 (5 bases). From germline, CDR1 is PRHDT and CDR2 FYEKMQ (reference sequence). V lost 2 bases to trimming and J lost 6 bases, with 11 bases between them. CDR3 length: 15 residues. CDR3 nucleotide sequence: TGTGCCAGCAGCTTAACGACAGAGATTAATTCACCCCTCCACTTT. This encodes CASSLTTEINSPLHF.

The rearrangement links TRBV5-5 to TRBJ2-7; 8 bases line up with TRBD1. The CDR3 consists of 15 residues. Germline V CDR1 and CDR2: SGHKS, YYEKEE (reference sequence). Trimming cost V 1 base and J 2 bases; bases outside gene matches: 5. DNA for the CDR3: TGTGCCAGCAGCTTGTCTTCAGGGGGCCCCTACGAGCAGTACTTC. Translated, it gives CASSLSSGGPYEQYF.

This clonotype was detected only a few times. V usage is TRBV6-1 and J usage is TRBJ2-7; 12 positions agree with TRBD2. Germline CDR1 reads MNHNS; CDR2 reads SASEGT. Trimming removed 6 bases from V and 5 bases from J; junction bases left unmatched: 11. This CDR3 is built from 16 residues. The CDR3 nucleotides read TGTGCCAGCAGCCGCTTAGCTAGCGGGAGGGAAGACGAGCAGTACTTC. Its protein product is CASSRLASGREDEQYF.

This sequence joins TRBV5-1 and TRBJ2-1, with 10 bases lining up with TRBD2. Trimming took 4 bases from V and 4 from J; bases not matched to a gene: 5. Germline V gene sequence: CDR1 SGHRS, CDR2 YFSETQ. The CDR3 consists of 15 residues. The CDR3, as DNA: TGCGCCAGCAGCGATCCGGGACTAGCGTACAATGAGCAGTTCTTC. Translating gives CASSDPGLAYNEQFF.

This clonotype has just a few counts. The chain combines TRBV18 with TRBJ1-6, with unresolved D. CDR3 length equals 15 residues. V was trimmed by 2 bases and J by 9 bases, leaving 14 bases between them. Germline V gene data show CDR1 as KGHSH and CDR2 as LQKENI. The CDR3, as DNA: TGTGCCAGCTCACCAACCGGGAACGATGGTTCACCCCTCCACTTT. It is translated as CASSPTGNDGSPLHF.

This clonotype was seen at least ten times. This chain connects TRBV12-3 or TRBV12-4 to TRBJ2-1; no firm D call. The CDR3 totals 13 residues. V lost 3 bases and J lost 1, with 4 bases in between. CDR3 loop: CASSFPSYNEQFF. DNA for the CDR3: TGTGCCAGCAGTTTTCCTTCCTACAATGAGCAGTTCTTC.

The J gene is TRBJ2-7, the V gene TRBV11-2; D unclear. The CDR3 is 15 amino acids. Germline CDR1 reads SGHAT; CDR2 reads FQNNGV. With 0 bases removed from V and 2 bases from J, the gap between germline ends came to 11 bases. The chain's CDR3 is CASSLDSQVAYEQYF. The CDR3 bases are TGTGCCAGCAGCTTAGATAGCCAGGTAGCCTACGAGCAGTACTTC.

This clonotype was seen a handful of times. The chain combines TRBV7-9 with TRBJ1-4; TRBD1 agrees at 7 bases. CDR3 size: 15 residues. V was clipped by 0 bases and J by 4 bases; unmatched bases: 2. Germline values: CDR1 SEHNR, CDR2 FQNEAQ (reference sequence). The CDR3 here is CASSLAAGGNEKLFF. The CDR3 coding sequence is TGTGCCAGCAGCTTAGCGGCAGGGGGTAATGAAAAACTGTTTTTT.

J is TRBJ2-3 and V is TRBV20-1; TRBD2 agrees at 11 bases. Germline V gives CDR1 DFQATT, CDR2 SNEGSKA (reference sequence). The CDR3 spans 14 residues. Losses at the gene ends were 5 bases for V and 5 bases for J; bases not matched to a gene: 6. The CDR3 sequence: CSAHSGGAGDTQYF. Written as DNA, the CDR3 is TGCAGTGCTCATAGCGGGGGGGCCGGAGATACGCAGTATTTT.

This clonotype appeared a few times. The chain joins TRBV29-1 to TRBJ2-5, with D maybe TRBD2 (6 bases). In germline, CDR1 is SQVTM, CDR2 ANQGSEA. The CDR3 has 10 amino acids. V was shortened by 7 bases and J by 6 bases, with 9 bases between the two germline ends. The CDR3 coding sequence is TGCAGCGGACTAGGCCAGACCCAGTACTTC. This gives the protein CSGLGQTQYF.